This record looks at one T cell receptor beta chain sequence and its context. Its matching antigen is unknown. The sample originates from a study of response to subunit inactivated influenza vaccine. Study-wide results and limits: Few new T cells, the authors suggested, are recruited by each seasonal influenza vaccination.

TCRdb reprocessed the RT-PCR reads with MiXCR, giving one entry per CDR3 protein. The data contain approximately 530,000 distinct CDR3 sequences, 10% to 15% of them seen just once; the ten biggest clones take up over 10%. This receptor was identified in a middle-aged man who received an inactivated influenza vaccine. The sequencing used PBMCs from blood, collected more than 35 days after vaccination.

The CDR3 DNA sequence: TGCAGTGCTAGACGTCGGAGCGGGGGTCCTTACAATGAGCAGTTCTTC. This sequence encodes CSARRRSGGPYNEQFF. The chain uses TRBV20-1 and TRBJ2-1, with 8 bases that match TRBD2. The CDR3 is 16 residues long. Germline CDR1 is DFQATT and CDR2 is SNEGSKA (reference sequence). The V gene end was trimmed by 2 bases and the J gene end by 4 bases; junction bases not matched to a gene: 10.